The source of this T cell receptor beta chain is a study of T cell changes during pregnancy in multiple sclerosis. Trimming left V 6 bases short and J 6 bases short, with 9 bases between. This CDR3 spans 11 amino acids. Per germline, CDR1 MNHNY and CDR2 SVGAGI (reference sequence). Sequencing was performed with immunoSEQ multiplex PCR; in TCRdb, only in-frame clones are kept and a portion is missing. The sample lists about 89,000 clones; around 94% were seen once. This TCR came from a female donor with multiple sclerosis, enrolled in a pregnancy study. The V call is TRBV6-6, the J call TRBJ2-7; possibly TRBD1 for D (5 bases). Sequencing used peripheral blood, obtained in the third trimester of pregnancy. This chain's CDR3 is CASRQGPEQYF. The CDR3 DNA sequence: TGTGCCAGCAGGCAGGGTCCCGAGCAGTACTTC.